This T cell receptor beta chain derives from a study of a mutant IDH1 vaccine in newly diagnosed glioma. The overall study: Beginning 4-6 weeks after radiotherapy alone, or with temozolomide cycles, vaccination took place. Radiotherapy, temozolomide, or both had been given previously, and both were given to most. Of treated patients, approximately 62% were men and roughly 38% women, averaging about 40 years.

About this clone itself: As yet, its antigen is unknown.

The time point here: week 11, during vaccination. It was 300 ug of mutant IDH1 20-mer peptide that made up each vaccine dose, given with topical imiquimod. V trimming: 8 bases; J trimming: 4 bases; junction bases outside the gene matches: 11. The CDR3 runs to 14 residues. The germline gives CDR1 SQVTM, CDR2 ANQGSEA. The protocol was immunoSEQ multiplex PCR, while the TCRdb copy is restricted to in-frame clones and leaves out a portion. Of about 40,000 clones in the sample, 80% to 85% were seen once. The TCR originated in a man aged 40-49 years with glioma. The material sequenced was PBMCs, taken from a glioma patient whose treatment included an IDH1 peptide vaccine. The chain is built from TRBV29-1 and TRBJ2-1; 7 bases map to TRBD2. CDR3 bases: TGCAGCACTACAGGCGGGAGAGGTTACAATGAGCAGTTCTTC. It translates to CSTTGGRGYNEQFF.